The entry below gives a single T cell receptor (beta chain) sequence along with its context. There is no known antigen for this receptor. The input lacks base qualities; no much larger clone sits a single base away. The data are from a study of beta chain features in type 1 diabetes (dated by TCRdb to the late 2010s). Describing the broader study: Patients and healthy donors did not differ in mean age, gender distribution, total cell number or subset yield. A total of 107,917,701 sorted cells were examined across all samples, and the number of cells per subset was strongly correlated with RNA yield. In the study, recently diagnosed type 1 diabetes patients and matched healthy donors were compared on the TCRB repertoires of their sorted circulating CD4+ T cell subsets. Regulatory and stem cell-like memory subsets were isolated from only 8 patients and roughly 8 healthy donors, whereas naive and central memory subsets came from all 30 or so donors. What the study reported, not specific to this receptor: In all four CD4+ subsets, TCRB CDR3 length was moderately but significantly shorter in type 1 diabetes patients. At VDJ recombination sites, patients with type 1 diabetes made fewer insertions and deleted more nucleotides, a pattern implying thymic rearrangement abnormalities. Only small numbers of individuals were included in the HLA sub-analyses, which left unresolved whether HLA type had any influence on TCRB rearrangement. Shorter templates might be favored by PCR, yet because patient and control samples were amplified and corrected together, any such skew would affect both groups equally. Because cDNA rather than genomic DNA was sequenced, highly expressing activated cells could have been over-represented, although no difference in activation and CD3 levels was found between groups. Naive, central memory and regulatory TCRB repertoires appeared more similar among patients than among healthy donors.

The entire isolated RNA was reverse transcribed using the High Capacity cDNA Reverse Transcription Kit, and thus expressed TCRB transcripts were sequenced. Stem cell-like memory T cell samples underwent survey-depth immunoSEQ sequencing, averaging about 910,000 total reads per sample. Sorted cells were lysed in RLT buffer and RNA was extracted with DNase-treated RNeasy Micro or Mini kits, depending on cell number. To prevent cross-contamination, every cell subset was processed on its own, while patient and healthy donor samples were processed together. Using the immunoSEQ multiplex PCR, TCRB sequences were amplified from cDNA into 87-bp fragments spanning the CDR3 region. Amplicons were sequenced on the Illumina HiSeq platform. The authors processed their data as follows. Synthetic template baselines were used to correct PCR bias computationally, reads within Hamming distance 2 were collapsed together, and singletons that could not be merged were discarded. By aligning reads against IMGT, V, D and J genes, CDR3 length, and insertions or deletions at six rearrangement sites were assigned. Within each subset, clonotype counts were normalized to sorted cell number, and only after that were true diversity and Gini coefficients computed with the tcR R package. The overlap coefficient, calculated on TCRB nucleotide sequences, was used to quantify repertoire sharing. The table was pulled from immuneACCESS by TCRdb, which kept in-frame rearrangements only. Such tables lose some clones; where checked, under half of the loss comes from unresolved V genes, and the rest has no known cause. The DNA gave D and trimming, while V, J and clone size come from that table. This sample lists about 110,000 clones; approximately 37% were detected once. Around 0.07% of the sample comes from the top ten.

Each donor gave one peripheral blood draw, averaging approximately 120 mL, which was collected into heparinised tubes. Naive, central memory, regulatory and stem cell-like memory CD4+ T cells were sorted on a BD FACSAria II using a panel including CD45RO, CCR7, CD25, CD127, CD95 and CD27. Purity was above 98% for every sorted population. PBMCs were isolated right away by Lymphoprep density gradient centrifugation and were stained directly, without culture. Samples were stained and sorted in pairs, with one healthy donor and one patient per experiment, so that batch effects were minimized. Material: stem cell memory CD4+ T cells from blood. Reading the label with the study, this specimen's cell subset or site is: stem cell-like memory CD4+ T cells. The receptor's source is a woman aged 18-30 years in good health.

The CDR3 sequence is CASSRGGENYEQYF. The DNA sequence is TGTGCCAGTAGTAGGGGGGGCGAAAACTACGAGCAGTACTTC. Rearrangement joined TRBV19 to TRBJ2-7; matching of 7 bases hints at TRBD2 as the D gene. Taken from the germline V gene (reference sequence), the CDR1 and CDR2 loops are LNHDA and SQIVND. The CDR3 runs 14 amino acids, cysteine and phenylalanine included. Of the read, only the CDR3 DNA is kept; its 42 bases are in frame from base 1. Trimming removed 4 bases from V and 3 bases from J, leaving 13 bases between the germline ends. Supplemented by the reference TRBV19 and TRBJ2-7 proteins around the CDR3, the complete variable domain is DGGITQSPKYLFRKEGQNVTLSCEQNLNHDAMYWYRQDPGQGLRLIYYSQIVNDFQKGDIAEGYSVSREKKESFPLTVTSAQKNPTAFYLCASSRGGENYEQYFGPGTRLTVT.